This T cell receptor beta chain was captured by sequencing in a study of T-cell memory formation after mild COVID-19. TCRdb re-derived calls from the 5' RACE reads in MiXCR, one entry per CDR3 protein. The sample holds 560,000 or so distinct CDR3 sequences, approximately 15% seen once. Germline values: CDR1 SGHAT, CDR2 FQNNGV. CDR3 length: 14 amino acids. The sample holds a few counts of this clonotype. One end of the junction varies from germline; a read error may be responsible. Source material: PBMCs or a T cell subset sorted from them (not recorded which). The chain recombines TRBV11-2 with TRBJ2-7; D not resolved. This TCR derives from an adult woman who had mild COVID-19 (a few samples of this study predate the infection). Cell type and time point are not known. CDR3 sequence: CASSSDPASHEQYF. CDR3 sequence (DNA): TGTGCCAGCAGCTCCGACCCCGCCTCCCACGAGCAGTACTTC.